Presented here are 8 T cell receptor beta chains from one specimen sequenced in a study of T cells in Graves' hyperthyroidism and ophthalmopathy. Amplified TCR beta CDR3 regions came from RNA transcripts. During a first-round RT-PCR of the TCR CDR3, the HTBI primer set was used. TCRdb re-called the multiplex PCR reads through MiXCR, storing one row per CDR3 protein. The profile shows 100,000 to 140,000 distinct CDR3 sequences, about a sixth of them singletons. The sequenced material came from blood. Receptor source: a woman between 50 and 59 years old with Graves' hyperthyroidism.

This clonotype has ten or more counts. The gene calls are TRBV29-1 and TRBJ2-2; no clear D gene. Per germline, CDR1 SQVTM and CDR2 ANQGSEA. This CDR3 has 13 amino acids. V was shortened by 6 bases and J by 4 bases, with 12 bases between the two germline ends. CDR3 residues: CSVSGRSTGELFF. CDR3 nucleotide sequence: TGCAGCGTATCTGGGCGCAGCACCGGGGAGCTGTTTTTT.

There are many counts of this clonotype. The CDR3 DNA sequence: TGTGCCAGTAGTCCACAGGTGTCGAACACTGAAGCTTTCTTT. Its translation: CASSPQVSNTEAFF. This chain joins TRBV19 and TRBJ1-1, with D possibly matching TRBD1 (5 bases). Germline V gene lookup returns CDR1 LNHDA and CDR2 SQIVND (reference sequence). V shed 5 bases and J shed 1 base, with 11 bases lying between them. The CDR3 consists of 14 residues.

This clonotype was recorded many times. The V and J genes are TRBV12-3 or TRBV12-4 and TRBJ2-7, with TRBD2 identical over 10 bases. The J segment lost 3 bases and the V segment lost 4 bases, leaving 3 bases of the junction unmatched. The CDR3 runs to 14 residues. In DNA form, the CDR3 reads TGTGCCAGCAGTTCCGTAGCGGGAGGCTACGAGCAGTACTTC. This encodes CASSSVAGGYEQYF.

This clonotype was counted only a few times. This sequence joins TRBV6-2 or TRBV6-3 and TRBJ2-7, with 10 bases that match TRBD1. Germline lookup yields CDR1 MNHEY and CDR2 SVGEGT. V lost 6 bases to trimming and J lost 1 base; unmatched junction nucleotides: 9. The CDR3 sequence is 16 residues long. The CDR3 nucleotides are TGTGCCAGCAGGCCGAGACAGGGGGCTTTGTCCTACGAGCAGTACGTC. It encodes CASRPRQGALSYEQYV.

This clonotype was counted at least ten times. The V call is TRBV5-1, the J call TRBJ2-3; the match to TRBD2 covers 14 bases. V shed 4 bases, J shed 4 bases, and the junction held 5 bases outside the gene matches. The germline gives CDR1 SGHRS, CDR2 YFSETQ. This CDR3 is built from 16 residues. The CDR3 region has the DNA TGCGCCAGCAGCCCACCGACTAGCGGGAGGGCAGATACGCAGTATTTT. Amino acids: CASSPPTSGRADTQYF. The entire variable domain, with the rest obtained from reference TRBV5-1 and TRBJ2-3, is as follows: KAGVTQTPRYLIKTRGQQVTLSCSPISGHRSVSWYQQTPGQGLQFLFEYFSETQRNKGNFPGRFSGRQFSNSRSEMNVSTLELGDSALYLCASSPPTSGRADTQYFGPGTRLTVL.

This clonotype has ten or more counts. The rearrangement joins TRBV19 to TRBJ2-1; TRBD2 matches at 9 bases. CDR3 size: 14 residues. CDR1 and CDR2 from the germline V gene are LNHDA and SQIVND (reference sequence). J was trimmed by 7 bases and V by 5 bases; bases with no gene match: 6. The CDR3 DNA reads as TGTGCCAGTAGTCAAGCGGGAGGACGTAATGAGCAGTTCTTC. It encodes CASSQAGGRNEQFF.

The sample holds a few counts of this clonotype. The V and J genes are TRBV19 and TRBJ1-5, with D unresolved. The CDR3 totals 13 residues. CDR1 and CDR2 (germline): LNHDA, SQIVND (reference sequence). Trimming took 5 bases from V and 7 from J, leaving 12 bases between them. CDR3: CASSSYINQPQHF. CDR3 coding DNA: TGTGCCAGTAGTTCCTACATAAACCAGCCCCAGCATTTT. The full variable domain, in which reference TRBV19 and TRBJ1-5 provide the parts outside the CDR3, is DGGITQSPKYLFRKEGQNVTLSCEQNLNHDAMYWYRQDPGQGLRLIYYSQIVNDFQKGDIAEGYSVSREKKESFPLTVTSAQKNPTAFYLCASSSYINQPQHFGDGTRLSIL.

This clonotype was seen many times. This chain connects TRBV2 to TRBJ1-4; tentatively, D is TRBD1 (5 bases). The CDR3 runs 16 residues. Trimming took off 4 bases at V and 3 bases at J, with 15 bases between the two ends. Germline CDR1 SNHLY, CDR2 FYNNEI. The CDR3 sequence is CASSVDSQSANEKLFF. CDR3 coding DNA: TGTGCCAGCAGTGTCGACAGTCAATCGGCTAATGAAAAACTGTTTTTT.